This T cell receptor beta chain was observed in a study of T-cell reconstitution after alpha-beta-depleted transplantation in children. General observations from the study: Hyperexpanded clones declined; after one year, newly produced T cells mostly supplied diversity. Surviving recipient cells, namely T cells and thymic progenitors, were the source of high day-60 TCRbeta diversity in some patients. It was reported that alpha-beta T cells came from several hundred expanded graft clones (about two months after transplant).

The authors prepared the TCRbeta library with unique molecular identifiers. TCRdb redid the calling of the PCR reads with MiXCR, one entry per CDR3 protein. This repertoire shows over 450,000 distinct CDR3 sequences, under 12% found once; its top ten account for roughly 2%. The CDR3 loop spans 14 amino acids. V lost 0 bases to trimming and J lost 1 base, with 10 bases between them. Germline V CDR1 and CDR2: GTSNPN, SVGIG (reference sequence). This clonotype was seen at least ten times. Its target is unknown. The sample consisted of PBMCs, taken before TCRalphabeta/CD19-depleted stem cell transplant. This rearrangement joins TRBV30 to TRBJ2-7; D may be TRBD2 (5 bases). The sequence derives from a child younger than 10 with inherited bone marrow failure, due to receive a stem cell transplant. The CDR3 sequence is CAWSVGGNSYEQYF. CDR3 DNA: TGTGCCTGGAGTGTAGGAGGCAATTCCTACGAGCAGTACTTC.